The 30 T cell receptor beta chains presented below share a single source sample, sequenced in a study of CD8+CD57+ T cells in acquired aplastic anemia. It was genomic DNA that served as the template for profiling TCR beta VDJ and CDR3. TCRdb recomputed calls from the reads with MiXCR, one row per CDR3 protein. The table shows some 170,000 distinct CDR3 sequences, with around 75% occurring only once. The patients chosen for sequencing had shown expansion of CD8+CD57+ cells (detected by flow cytometry). The specimen was sorted CD4+, CD8+, or CD8+CD57+ T cells (not recorded which) from PBMCs. These receptors were taken from a human donor with aplastic anemia.

The chain couples TRBV24-1 to TRBJ2-1, with D possibly called TRBD1 or TRBD2 (6 bases each). This CDR3 contains 13 residues. The germline V gene has CDR1 KGHDR and CDR2 SFDVKD. The V gene lost 7 bases and the J gene lost 10 bases, with 16 bases spanning the gap. The chain's CDR3 is CATSLSGAGEQFF. For the CDR3, the DNA is TGTGCCACCAGCTTGTCGGGGGCGGGAGAGCAGTTCTTC.

On this clonotype itself: At one boundary the junction diverges from the germline segment, which might be a read error. The J gene is TRBJ2-5, the V gene TRBV20-1, with 13 bases lining up with TRBD2. The CDR3 consists of 16 residues. In germline, CDR1 is DFQATT, CDR2 SNEGSKA (reference sequence). CDR3 amino acids: CSATGTSGELSETQYF. Here the CDR3 DNA reads TGCAGTGCTACTGGGACTAGCGGGGAACTATCAGAGACTCAGTACTTC.

The genes are TRBV5-8 and TRBJ2-4; D is unclear. The V gene's germline CDR1 is SGHTS and CDR2 YDEGEE. This CDR3 region has 13 residues. Trimming took off 5 bases at V and 2 bases at J, with 8 bases between the two ends. CDR3 loop: CASSLGTKNIQYF. The CDR3 DNA sequence: TGTGCCAGCAGTCTAGGAACCAAAAACATTCAGTACTTC.

V gene TRBV12-3 or TRBV12-4 combines with J gene TRBJ2-3, with D uncertain. V lost 4 bases and J 6 bases, leaving 5 bases between the germline ends. This CDR3 comprises 11 residues. In nucleotides, the CDR3 is TGTGCCAGCAGTTGGCGGGATACGCAGTATTTT. Amino acid sequence: CASSWRDTQYF.

The gene calls are TRBV2 and TRBJ1-1, with D possibly being TRBD1 (6 bases). The CDR3 consists of 11 residues. The V end lost 7 bases, the J end lost 5 bases, and 8 bases lay between the germline ends. CDR1 is SNHLY and CDR2 is FYNNEI in the germline V gene. The CDR3 region has the DNA TGTGCCAGCAAGGGGGGGACTGAAGCTTTCTTT. Translating gives CASKGGTEAFF.

CDR3 bases: TGTGCCAGCAGACAATACGATGTCGGGGGAGCCTACGAGCAGTACTTC. Translation gives CASRQYDVGGAYEQYF. The chain has TRBV6-5 and TRBJ2-7, with D possibly TRBD2 on 6 matching bases. V dropped 6 bases and J dropped 2 bases, with 20 bases sitting between them. Germline V gives CDR1 MNHEY, CDR2 SVGAGI. The CDR3 is made up of 16 amino acids.

CDR3 loop: CASSELTGGPNEQFF. In DNA form, the CDR3 reads TGTGCCAGCAGTGAACTAACGGGGGGGCCAAATGAGCAGTTCTTC. The rearrangement uses TRBV6-4 and TRBJ2-1, with TRBD2 matching over 8 bases. Germline CDR1 reads MRHNA; CDR2 reads SNTAGT. The CDR3 is made up of 15 amino acids. The J segment lost 7 bases and the V segment lost 3 bases, leaving 8 bases of the junction unmatched.

The V gene is TRBV29-1, the J gene TRBJ2-2, with a tentative D call TRBD1 (5 bases). The CDR3 length is 13 residues. Germline V gene lookup returns CDR1 SQVTM and CDR2 ANQGSEA. V was cut by 5 bases and J by 6 bases, with 13 bases left in between. The CDR3 spells CSVNRVGAGELFF. The CDR3, as DNA: TGCAGCGTTAATCGAGTAGGGGCCGGGGAGCTGTTTTTT.

This clonotype was counted a single time. The V and J genes are TRBV24-1 and TRBJ2-2, with a tentative D call TRBD2 (6 bases). The length of the CDR3 is 16 residues. V was shortened by 3 bases and J by 1 base, with 11 bases between the two germline ends. Germline CDR1 reads KGHDR; CDR2 reads SFDVKD. CDR3 amino acids: CATSDLRLVNTGELFF. In DNA, the CDR3 is TGTGCCACCAGTGATCTACGACTAGTGAACACCGGGGAGCTGTTTTTT.

This clonotype has more than one count but fewer than ten. The chain carries TRBV24-1 and TRBJ2-1; TRBD2 matches 8 bases. In germline, CDR1 is KGHDR, CDR2 SFDVKD. Germline trimming cut 3 bases from V and 6 bases from J; bases unmatched to any gene: 6. The CDR3 totals 15 residues. CDR3 DNA sequence: TGTGCCACCAGTGATCCTAAACGGGAGGGCAATGAGCAGTTCTTC. Its protein product is CATSDPKREGNEQFF.

The V gene is TRBV10-2, the J gene TRBJ1-2, with D tentatively TRBD1 (6 bases). This CDR3 spans 15 amino acids. Trimming left V 0 bases short and J 5 bases short, with 13 bases between. The germline V gene encodes CDR1 WSHSY and CDR2 SAAADI. The CDR3 protein is CASSESDRPMYGYTF. The CDR3 DNA sequence: TGCGCCAGCAGTGAGTCGGACAGACCAATGTATGGCTACACCTTC.

The chain has TRBV9 and TRBJ1-1, with 7 bases fitting TRBD1. Trimming removed 0 bases from V and 5 bases from J; junction bases left unmatched: 4. This CDR3 spans 14 amino acids. CDR1 is SGDLS and CDR2 is YYNGEE in the germline V gene. The CDR3 DNA sequence: TGTGCCAGCAGCGTAGACGCAGGGGGAACTGAAGCTTTCTTT. It is translated as CASSVDAGGTEAFF.

The chain carries TRBV9 and TRBJ2-3; TRBD2 matches 7 bases. Germline V gene sequence: CDR1 SGDLS, CDR2 YYNGEE. V lost 0 bases and J lost 0; bases outside the gene matches: 7. This CDR3 contains 17 residues. CDR3 DNA: TGTGCCAGCAGCGTAGGGGGCGGGAGTTACAGCACAGATACGCAGTATTTT. Translation gives CASSVGGGSYSTDTQYF.

The genes are TRBV19 and TRBJ1-2; no definite D call. The V gene's germline CDR1 is LNHDA and CDR2 SQIVND (reference sequence). This CDR3 is built from 17 residues. V shed 3 bases and J shed 4 bases, with 21 bases lying between them. The CDR3 sequence: CASSMGDYRDLSYGYTF. CDR3 nucleotides: TGTGCCAGTAGTATGGGTGATTATCGTGACCTGAGCTATGGCTACACCTTC. Filled out from reference TRBV19 and TRBJ1-2, the complete variable domain reads DGGITQSPKYLFRKEGQNVTLSCEQNLNHDAMYWYRQDPGQGLRLIYYSQIVNDFQKGDIAEGYSVSREKKESFPLTVTSAQKNPTAFYLCASSMGDYRDLSYGYTFGSGTRLTVV.

CDR3 nucleotide sequence: TGTGCCACCAGCAGAGATGGCGCGATGAACACTGAAGCTTTCTTT. Protein: CATSRDGAMNTEAFF. This chain uses TRBV15 with TRBJ1-1; D call uncertain. Trimming left V 0 bases short and J 0 bases short, with 8 bases between. There are 15 residues in the CDR3. Germline CDR1 is LNHNV and CDR2 is YYDKDF (reference sequence).

The chain joins TRBV7-9 to TRBJ1-5; unclear D gene. The germline V and J ends were trimmed by 4 bases and 1 base, with 8 bases remaining between them. The CDR3 is 14 residues long. Germline values: CDR1 SEHNR, CDR2 FQNEAQ (reference sequence). This CDR3 is CASSSMGSNQPQHF. The CDR3 nucleotides read TGTGCCAGCAGCTCGATGGGCAGCAATCAGCCCCAGCATTTT.

This chain uses TRBV19 with TRBJ1-1; 8 nucleotides match TRBD1. The V gene end was trimmed by 8 bases and the J gene end by 10 bases; junction bases not matched to a gene: 9. The germline gives CDR1 LNHDA, CDR2 SQIVND (reference sequence). The CDR3 totals 12 residues. The DNA of the CDR3 is TGTGCCAGTTCACGGACAGGGTTGTCAGCTTTCTTT. Its translation is CASSRTGLSAFF. The full variable domain, its missing parts supplied by reference TRBV19 and TRBJ1-1, is DGGITQSPKYLFRKEGQNVTLSCEQNLNHDAMYWYRQDPGQGLRLIYYSQIVNDFQKGDIAEGYSVSREKKESFPLTVTSAQKNPTAFYLCASSRTGLSAFFGQGTRLTVV.

This rearrangement joins TRBV5-4 to TRBJ2-3, with a weak D call TRBD1 (5 bases). CDR1 is SGHNT, CDR2 YYREEE, per germline (reference sequence). Trimming stripped 4 bases from V and 5 bases from J, with 14 bases between. There are 14 residues in the CDR3. CDR3 coding DNA: TGTGCCAGCAGCCCAGACAGTCCCCAAGATACGCAGTATTTT. This translates into CASSPDSPQDTQYF.

This clonotype was recorded a few times. This sequence joins TRBV2 and TRBJ2-2; perhaps TRBD1 as D (5 bases). V gave up 5 bases and J gave up 4 bases, with 23 bases separating them. CDR3 size: 18 residues. Germline CDR1 is SNHLY and CDR2 is FYNNEI. The CDR3 DNA reads as TGTGCCAGCAGTACAGGCAGTACAAGGGCCCTTCGCACCGGGGAGCTGTTTTTT. It codes for CASSTGSTRALRTGELFF.

The rearrangement joins TRBV7-2 to TRBJ1-6; TRBD1 matches 10 bases. The CDR3 runs to 16 residues. CDR1 is SGHTA, CDR2 FQGNSA, per germline. Trimming at V came to 5 bases and at J to 9 bases, leaving 10 bases not matched to a gene. The CDR3 nucleotides read TGTGCCAGCAGCACGACAGGGGGCCTGGCGACTTCACCCCTCCACTTT. Residues: CASSTTGGLATSPLHF.

The chain carries TRBV6-6 and TRBJ2-5, with unresolved D. The CDR3 loop spans 14 amino acids. V shed 6 bases and J shed 1 base, with 12 bases lying between them. The germline gives CDR1 MNHNY, CDR2 SVGAGI (reference sequence). The CDR3 bases are TGTGCCAGCAGCACGGTCCAGGTCCAAGAGACCCAGTACTTC. Residues: CASSTVQVQETQYF.

The chain uses TRBV9 and TRBJ1-2; unclear D gene. The CDR3 has 13 residues. The V end lost 4 bases, the J end lost 4 bases, and 11 bases lay between the germline ends. Germline-derived CDR1 and CDR2 are SGDLS and YYNGEE. Here the CDR3 DNA reads TGTGCCAGCAGCTCCCTTGATGGCTATGGCTACACCTTC. Its protein product is CASSSLDGYGYTF.

The rearrangement joins TRBV29-1 to TRBJ1-3; possible D gene TRBD1, 6 bases. Germline-derived CDR1 and CDR2 are SQVTM and ANQGSEA. V lost 5 bases to trimming and J lost 4 bases, with 9 bases between them. The CDR3 is made up of 12 amino acids. In nucleotides, the CDR3 is TGCAGCGTTACAGGGACCGGAAACACCATATATTTT. This encodes CSVTGTGNTIYF.

V gene TRBV19 combines with J gene TRBJ2-5; D perhaps matches TRBD2 (6 bases). The germline V gene encodes CDR1 LNHDA and CDR2 SQIVND (reference sequence). V gave up 1 base and J gave up 3 bases, with 6 bases separating them. This CDR3 region has 13 residues. The CDR3, as DNA: TGTGCCAGTAGTATAGCGGGAGAAGAGACCCAGTACTTC. Its translation: CASSIAGEETQYF.

This rearrangement joins TRBV20-1 to TRBJ2-3; 9 bases line up with TRBD2. Trimming at V came to 4 bases and at J to 3 bases, leaving 8 bases not matched to a gene. The CDR3 contains 15 residues. Germline CDR1 and CDR2: DFQATT and SNEGSKA (reference sequence). CDR3 in amino acids: CSAIFGLAGTDTQYF. CDR3 nucleotide sequence: TGCAGTGCTATTTTCGGGCTAGCGGGAACAGATACGCAGTATTTT.

V is TRBV15 and J is TRBJ1-1; the match to TRBD1 covers 7 bases. This CDR3 contains 16 residues. Germline V gene sequence: CDR1 LNHNV, CDR2 YYDKDF (reference sequence). Trimming cost V 1 base and J 2 bases; bases outside gene matches: 7. CDR3 sequence reads: CATSRGEGAGNTEAFF. The DNA of the CDR3 is TGTGCCACCAGCAGAGGAGAGGGGGCAGGTAACACTGAAGCTTTCTTT.

The genes are TRBV15 and TRBJ2-6; the D gene is possibly TRBD1 (5 bases). The germline V gene encodes CDR1 LNHNV and CDR2 YYDKDF (reference sequence). The CDR3 spans 14 residues. V lost 6 bases and J lost 4, with 10 bases in between. The CDR3 DNA follows: TGTGCCACCAGGGCAGGGTCCGGGGCCAACGTCCTGACTTTC. Translation: CATRAGSGANVLTF.

This clonotype was counted a single time. The J gene is TRBJ1-1, the V gene TRBV10-3; D is undetermined. The CDR3 extends over 13 amino acids. Germline V CDR1 and CDR2: ENHRY, SYGVKD. Trimming removed 2 bases from V and 5 bases from J, with 9 bases in between. This CDR3 reads CAISEQVETEAFF. The CDR3 DNA reads as TGTGCCATCAGTGAGCAGGTCGAGACTGAAGCTTTCTTT.

The gene calls are TRBV14 and TRBJ2-7; 9 bases agree with TRBD2. Unmatched junction bases numbered 8, after V lost 4 bases and J lost 1 base. The CDR3 covers 16 residues. Germline values: CDR1 SGHDN, CDR2 FVKESK. In nucleotides, the CDR3 is TGTGCCAGCAGCCTACTGGCTAGCGGGGCGTCCTACGAGCAGTACTTC. Translated, it gives CASSLLASGASYEQYF.

The chain links TRBV19 to TRBJ2-3; tentative D call: TRBD2 (5 bases). CDR1 is LNHDA, CDR2 SQIVND, per germline (reference sequence). V lost 3 bases, J lost 9 bases, and 13 bases lay in between. The CDR3 extends over 13 amino acids. CDR3: CASSMGAGVTQYF. CDR3 DNA sequence: TGTGCCAGTAGTATGGGTGCCGGGGTAACGCAGTATTTT.